What follows is one TCR beta chain and its context. Its antigen is unknown. No cell fractionation was done, so the repertoire covers all unsorted peripheral blood T cells. The data are from a study of HIV-infected patients and healthy controls. Whole-study results and caveats: MAIT alpha-chain CDR3s were frequent in healthy controls, depleted in HIV+.

cDNA was made from around 0.45 ug RNA using alpha and beta constant primers. Each of the alpha and beta chains got its own library through chain-specific third strand synthesis with indices. A 12-nucleotide barcode per molecule came from two concatenated random hexamers added pre-amplification. A single record per CDR3 protein comes from TCRdb applying MiXCR to the 5' RACE reads. The data show around 18,000 distinct CDR3 sequences, with roughly a tenth seen just once and more than 2.5% held by the top ten. CDR3 length equals 17 residues. Losses at the gene ends were 0 bases for V and 4 bases for J; bases not matched to a gene: 8. CDR1 and CDR2 from the germline V gene are LNHDA and SQIVND (reference sequence).

This clonotype was sampled from an adult in good health. This chain connects TRBV19 to TRBJ2-1; 8 bases fit TRBD2. The sequenced sample was blood. This CDR3 reads CASSIEASGLGYNEQFF. As DNA, the CDR3 is TGTGCCAGTAGTATAGAAGCTAGCGGGCTGGGTTACAATGAGCAGTTCTTC.